The rows below give T cell receptor beta chains drawn from one sample of a study of cytomegalovirus exposure and HLA in healthy donors. Sequenced by immunoSEQ multiplex PCR; TCRdb stores in-frame clones only, minus some. The data contain over 85,000 clones, 88% of them singletons. Sequenced: PBMCs. All receptors come from a woman under 40 in good health and CMV-seropositive. Each CDR3 is given with its conserved first and last residue. Fields, in order: V gene, CDR3 protein.

>TRBV2
CASTYTPTGGTTEAFF
>TRBV4-2
CASSHAGITEAFF
>TRBV4-1
CASSQVIAGTGGGLRTEAFF
>TRBV2
CASSSTPGRSGKETQYF
>TRBV18
CASSPRDRGNTGELFF
>TRBV6-1
CASSESGGANVLTF
>TRBV7-3
CASSSYAGMVNEQFF
>TRBV28
CASRFGERGGYTF
>TRBV4-3
CASSQDVQRGNRETQYF
>TRBV29-1
CSAGQGAGGYGYTF
>TRBV6-1
CASSDGTGGNEKLFF
>TRBV2
CASSRDINQPQHF
>TRBV2
CASTDPLVPGNEQFF
>TRBV5-1
CASTLAARLGSYNEQFF
>TRBV19
CASRGQGPSWNEQYF
>TRBV5-4
CASSLAGLVSGYTF
>TRBV21-1
CASSRLARPPLHF